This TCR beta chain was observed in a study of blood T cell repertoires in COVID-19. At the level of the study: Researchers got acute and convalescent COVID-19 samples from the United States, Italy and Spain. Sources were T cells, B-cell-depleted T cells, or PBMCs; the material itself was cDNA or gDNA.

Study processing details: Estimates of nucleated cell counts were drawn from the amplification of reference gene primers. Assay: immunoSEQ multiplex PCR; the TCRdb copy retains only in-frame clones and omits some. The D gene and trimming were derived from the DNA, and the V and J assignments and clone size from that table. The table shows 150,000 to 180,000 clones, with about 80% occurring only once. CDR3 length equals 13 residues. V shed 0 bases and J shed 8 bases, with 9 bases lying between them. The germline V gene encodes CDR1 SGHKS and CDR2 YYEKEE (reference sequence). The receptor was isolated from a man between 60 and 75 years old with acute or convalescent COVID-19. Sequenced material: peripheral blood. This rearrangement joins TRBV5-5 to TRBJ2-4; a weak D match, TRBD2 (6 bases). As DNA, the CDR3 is TGTGCCAGCAGCTTGGGCGGGGAAGACATTCAGTACTTC. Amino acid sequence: CASSLGGEDIQYF.